This TCR beta chain was observed in a study of neurological immune-mediated disorders. The authors made cDNA by 5'RACE with 10-nucleotide random UMIs. TCRdb recomputed calls from the 5' RACE reads with MiXCR, one row per CDR3 protein. The data show tens of thousands of distinct CDR3 sequences, around 9.9% seen once. The CDR3 sequence is 12 residues long. Germline V gene lookup returns CDR1 LGHDT and CDR2 YNNKEL (reference sequence). Trimming removed 9 bases at V and 0 bases at J, with 7 bases between. This clonotype was seen many times. No antigen is known for it. Study-wide results and caveats: No sharing of CDR3 amino acid sequences was observed among expanded clones across subjects, suggesting private repertoires in all groups.

J is TRBJ2-3 and V is TRBV3-1; D gene ambiguous. The source material was PBMCs. The TCR sequence derives from a man aged 50 to 60 in good health. CDR3 loop: CASHGSTDTQYF. DNA of the CDR3: TGTGCCAGTCACGGGAGCACAGATACGCAGTATTTT.